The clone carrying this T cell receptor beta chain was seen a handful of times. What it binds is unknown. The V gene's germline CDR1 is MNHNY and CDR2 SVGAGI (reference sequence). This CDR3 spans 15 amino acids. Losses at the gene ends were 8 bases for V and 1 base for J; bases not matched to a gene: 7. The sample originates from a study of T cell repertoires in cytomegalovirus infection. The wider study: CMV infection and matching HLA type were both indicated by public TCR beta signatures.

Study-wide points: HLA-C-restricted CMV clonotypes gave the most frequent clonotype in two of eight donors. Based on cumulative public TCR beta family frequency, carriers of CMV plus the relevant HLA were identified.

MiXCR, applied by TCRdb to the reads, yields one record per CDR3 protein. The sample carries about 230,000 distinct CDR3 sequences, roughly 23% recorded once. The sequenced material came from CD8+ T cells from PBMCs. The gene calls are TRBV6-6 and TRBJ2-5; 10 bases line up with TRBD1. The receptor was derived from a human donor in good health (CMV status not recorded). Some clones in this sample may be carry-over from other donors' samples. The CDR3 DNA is TGTGCCAGCGCCCCGCGGACAGGGGGCCAAGAGACCCAGTACTTC. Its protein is CASAPRTGGQETQYF.